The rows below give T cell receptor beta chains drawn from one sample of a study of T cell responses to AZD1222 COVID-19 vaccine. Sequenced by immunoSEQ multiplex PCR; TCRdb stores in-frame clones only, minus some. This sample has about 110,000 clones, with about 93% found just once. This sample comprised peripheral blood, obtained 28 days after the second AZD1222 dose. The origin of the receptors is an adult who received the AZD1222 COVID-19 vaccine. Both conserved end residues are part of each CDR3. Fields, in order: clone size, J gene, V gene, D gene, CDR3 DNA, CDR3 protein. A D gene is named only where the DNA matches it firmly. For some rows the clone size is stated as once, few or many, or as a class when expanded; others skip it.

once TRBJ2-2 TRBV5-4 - TGTGCCAGCAGCTTGGTGGCCTCCGGGGAGCTGTTTTTT CASSLVASGELFF
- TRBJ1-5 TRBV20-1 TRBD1 TGCAGTGCTAGTCCACCGACAGGGGGCAATCAGCCCCAGCATTTT CSASPPTGGNQPQHF
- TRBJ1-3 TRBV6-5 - TGTGCCAGCAGTTACTCGATAAACTCTGGAAACACCATATATTTT CASSYSINSGNTIYF
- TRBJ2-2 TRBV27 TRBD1 TGTGCCAGCAGTTCCTCGACAGGGACCGGGGAGCTGTTTTTT CASSSSTGTGELFF
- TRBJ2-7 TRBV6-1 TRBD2 TGTGCCAGCAGTGACGGACTAGCGGGAGGCAACGAGCAGTACTTC CASSDGLAGGNEQYF
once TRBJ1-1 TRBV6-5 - TGTGCCAGCAGTTTTAACCGCGGCACTGAAGCTTTCTTT CASSFNRGTEAFF
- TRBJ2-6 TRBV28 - TGTGCCAGCAGCCGCACAGGGACCGGGGCCAACGTCCTGACTTTC CASSRTGTGANVLTF
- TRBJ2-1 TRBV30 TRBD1 TGTGCCTGGGGGACAGGGGGCGGTGGGCAGTTCTTC CAWGTGGGGQFF
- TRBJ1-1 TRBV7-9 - TGTGCCAGCAGGTCTCTGGGCCCGAACACTGAAGCTTTCTTT CASRSLGPNTEAFF
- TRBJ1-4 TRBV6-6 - TGTGCCAGTTCCCCCTGGACAGCTAATGAAAAACTGTTTTTT CASSPWTANEKLFF
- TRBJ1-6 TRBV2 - TGTGCCAGCAGGTCAGGACAGCTTAATTCACCCCTCCACTTT CASRSGQLNSPLHF
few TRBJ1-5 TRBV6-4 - TGTGCCAGCAGTCAGGGGAGCAATCAGCCCCAGCATTTT CASSQGSNQPQHF
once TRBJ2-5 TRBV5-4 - TGTGCCAGCAGCTTGGGGAGGGGGCAAGAGACCCAGTACTTC CASSLGRGQETQYF
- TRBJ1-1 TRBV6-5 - TGTGCCAGCGCCCGGGAGCTGAACACTGAAGCTTTCTTT CASARELNTEAFF
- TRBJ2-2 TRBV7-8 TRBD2 TGTGCCAGCAGCTTACGACTAGCGGGGAACGCGAACACCGGGGAGCTGTTTTTT CASSLRLAGNANTGELFF
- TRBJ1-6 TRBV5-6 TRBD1 TGTGCCAGCAGCGGGGGGACAGCGAGTAATTCACCCCTCCACTTT CASSGGTASNSPLHF
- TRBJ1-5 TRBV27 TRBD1 TGTGCCAGCAGGGACAGGGAGGGTCAGCCCCAGCATTTT CASRDREGQPQHF
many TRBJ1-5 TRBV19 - TGTGCCAGTAGTATGGGGAGTCAGCCCCAGCATTTT CASSMGSQPQHF
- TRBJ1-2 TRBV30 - TGTGCCTGGAGCTGGGACCTCCCTAACTATGGCTACACCTTC CAWSWDLPNYGYTF
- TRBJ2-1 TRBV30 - TGTGCCTGGGAGCTTTCCAATGAGCAGTTCTTC CAWELSNEQFF
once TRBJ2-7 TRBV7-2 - TGTGCCAGCAGCTTAGCGCGCTCCTACGGAGAGCAGTACTTC CASSLARSYGEQYF
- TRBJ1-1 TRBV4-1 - TGCGCCAGCAGCCAGGCCGGGACACTGAACACTGAAGCTTTCTTT CASSQAGTLNTEAFF
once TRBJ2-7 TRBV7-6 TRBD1 TGTGCCAGCAGCTTAGCACAGGGGGGAGAGCAGTACTTC CASSLAQGGEQYF
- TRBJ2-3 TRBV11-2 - TGTGCCAGCACCACTTGGGTGGGGGGAACAGATACGCAGTATTTT CASTTWVGGTDTQYF
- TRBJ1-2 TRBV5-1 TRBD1 TGCGCCAGCAGCTTGGACTTACAGGGGAACTATGGCTACACCTTC CASSLDLQGNYGYTF